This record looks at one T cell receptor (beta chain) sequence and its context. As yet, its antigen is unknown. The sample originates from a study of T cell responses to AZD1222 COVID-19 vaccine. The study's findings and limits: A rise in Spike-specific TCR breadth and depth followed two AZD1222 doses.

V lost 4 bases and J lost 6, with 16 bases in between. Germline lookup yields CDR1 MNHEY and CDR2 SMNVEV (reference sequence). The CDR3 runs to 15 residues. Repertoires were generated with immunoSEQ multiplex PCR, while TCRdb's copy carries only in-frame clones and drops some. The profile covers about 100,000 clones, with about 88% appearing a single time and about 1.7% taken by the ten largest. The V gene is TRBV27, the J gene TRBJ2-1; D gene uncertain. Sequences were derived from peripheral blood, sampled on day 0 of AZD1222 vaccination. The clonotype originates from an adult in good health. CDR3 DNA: TGTGCCAGCAGTTACTCAGGTTACTCGTCCAATGAGCAGTTCTTC. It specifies CASSYSGYSSNEQFF.